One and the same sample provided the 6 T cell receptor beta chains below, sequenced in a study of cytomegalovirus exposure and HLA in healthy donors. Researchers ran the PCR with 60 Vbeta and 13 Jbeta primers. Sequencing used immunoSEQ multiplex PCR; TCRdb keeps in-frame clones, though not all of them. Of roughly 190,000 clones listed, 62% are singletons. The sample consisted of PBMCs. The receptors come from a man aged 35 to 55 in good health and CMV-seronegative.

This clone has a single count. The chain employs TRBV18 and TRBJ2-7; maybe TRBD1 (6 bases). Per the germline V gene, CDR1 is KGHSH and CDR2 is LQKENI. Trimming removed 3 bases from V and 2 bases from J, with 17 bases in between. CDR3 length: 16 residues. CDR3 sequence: CASSPARSDRAYEQYF. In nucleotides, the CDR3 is TGTGCCAGCTCACCGGCCCGATCGGACAGAGCCTACGAGCAGTACTTC.

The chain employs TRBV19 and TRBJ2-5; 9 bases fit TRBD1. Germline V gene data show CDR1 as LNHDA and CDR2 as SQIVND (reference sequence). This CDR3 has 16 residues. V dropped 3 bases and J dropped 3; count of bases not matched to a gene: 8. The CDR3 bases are TGTGCCAGTAGTATCGGGACAGGGATCTATGAAGAGACCCAGTACTTC. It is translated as CASSIGTGIYEETQYF. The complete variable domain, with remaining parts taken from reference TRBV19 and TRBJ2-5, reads DGGITQSPKYLFRKEGQNVTLSCEQNLNHDAMYWYRQDPGQGLRLIYYSQIVNDFQKGDIAEGYSVSREKKESFPLTVTSAQKNPTAFYLCASSIGTGIYEETQYFGPGTRLLVL.

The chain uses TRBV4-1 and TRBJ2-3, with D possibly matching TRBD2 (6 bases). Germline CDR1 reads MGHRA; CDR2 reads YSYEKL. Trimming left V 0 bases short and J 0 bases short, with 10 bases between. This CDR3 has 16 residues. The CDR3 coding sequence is TGCGCCAGCAGCCAAGAGGCGGGACTTAGCACAGATACGCAGTATTTT. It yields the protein CASSQEAGLSTDTQYF.

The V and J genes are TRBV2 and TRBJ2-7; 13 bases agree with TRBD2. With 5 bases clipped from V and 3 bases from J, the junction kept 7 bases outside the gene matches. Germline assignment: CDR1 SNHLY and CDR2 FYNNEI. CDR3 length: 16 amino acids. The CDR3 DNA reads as TGTGCCAGCAGTCCCGGACTAGCGGGGGACGGCTACGAGCAGTACTTC. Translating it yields CASSPGLAGDGYEQYF.

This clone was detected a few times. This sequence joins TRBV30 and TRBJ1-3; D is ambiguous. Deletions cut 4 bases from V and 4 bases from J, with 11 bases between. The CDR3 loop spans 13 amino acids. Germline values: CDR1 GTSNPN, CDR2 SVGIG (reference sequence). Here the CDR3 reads CAWNLKLGNTIYF. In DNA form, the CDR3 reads TGTGCCTGGAATCTCAAACTGGGAAACACCATATATTTT.

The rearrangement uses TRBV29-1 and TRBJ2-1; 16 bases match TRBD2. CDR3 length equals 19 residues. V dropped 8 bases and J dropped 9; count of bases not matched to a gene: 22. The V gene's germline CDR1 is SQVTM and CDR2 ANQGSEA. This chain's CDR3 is CSPRGTGTSGRGKGGEQFF. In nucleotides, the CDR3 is TGCAGCCCACGGGGCACCGGGACTAGCGGGAGGGGGAAGGGGGGTGAGCAGTTCTTC.